Listed here is a single T cell receptor (beta chain). The antigen is not known. The CDR3 extends over 16 amino acids. In germline, CDR1 is LNHDA, CDR2 SQIVND (reference sequence). With 5 bases clipped from V and 2 bases from J, the junction kept 6 bases outside the gene matches. The study ran its PCR with 60 Vbeta and 13 Jbeta primers. Sequenced by immunoSEQ multiplex PCR; TCRdb stores in-frame clones only, minus some. The sample shows tens of thousands of clones, and about 4% sits with its ten largest clones. This specimen belongs to a study of cytomegalovirus exposure and HLA in healthy donors. General study points: What a later analysis showed was that several of the most significant clusters appeared linked to common viral pathogens. Sequencing likely produced, as an artifact, a cluster of highly shared sequence variants. With DRB1 most and HLA-C fewest, TCR association rates differed between HLA loci in a later analysis.

The receptor's source is a female donor in good health and CMV-seropositive. Sequenced material: PBMCs. The V gene is TRBV19, the J gene TRBJ2-3; 11 nucleotides agree with TRBD2. The CDR3 loop reads CASSPRLAGYTDTQYF. CDR3 coding DNA: TGTGCCAGTAGTCCCAGACTAGCGGGGTACACAGATACGCAGTATTTT.